The rows below give T cell receptor beta chains drawn from one sample of a study of cytomegalovirus exposure and HLA in healthy donors. Clones were sequenced by immunoSEQ multiplex PCR, and TCRdb holds only the in-frame ones, with some missing. Of approximately 82,000 clones in the sample, 85% to 95% are singletons; the top ten hold about 0.7%. The source material was PBMCs. The receptors originated from a woman aged 18-29 years in good health and CMV-seronegative. CDR3s include the opening cysteine and the closing phenylalanine or tryptophan. The order of the fields is D gene, J gene, V gene, clone size, CDR3 protein. D genes are given only for firm matches. Part of the rows lack a size; the others show once, few, many or a class for expanded clones.

.	TRBJ2-1	TRBV4-3	.	CASSQDTVPGEREQFF
TRBD1	TRBJ1-2	TRBV19	.	CASSAQGTGDQGYTF
.	TRBJ2-5	TRBV7-9	once	CASSLGRGATETQYF
.	TRBJ1-1	TRBV5-1	.	CASRRGTNTEAFF
.	TRBJ1-1	TRBV7-2	.	CASSYHGGPTNTEAFF
.	TRBJ1-1	TRBV27	.	CASSYVGNTEAFF
.	TRBJ1-2	TRBV5-1	.	CASSSLTEYGYTF
TRBD1	TRBJ1-1	TRBV6-5	.	CASSYGDRGPGTEAFF
.	TRBJ2-7	TRBV13	.	CASSLSEEQYF
TRBD2	TRBJ2-1	TRBV2	.	CASIRTRSSNEQFF
TRBD2	TRBJ2-1	TRBV19	.	CASSIVSGGANEQFF
.	TRBJ2-7	TRBV27	.	CASSSRSEPPYEQYF
.	TRBJ1-1	TRBV5-1	.	CASTEPTMNTEAFF
.	TRBJ2-7	TRBV2	.	CAIFREAGAGEQYF
TRBD1	TRBJ2-7	TRBV5-6	.	CASSASGTGTYEQYF
.	TRBJ2-1	TRBV28	.	CASGLANKYNEQFF
.	TRBJ1-4	TRBV9	.	CASSVGRQAATNEKLFF
.	TRBJ2-3	TRBV4-1	once	CASSQQGMGTDTQYF
TRBD2	TRBJ2-7	TRBV28	.	CASSFQAGDGSYEQYF
TRBD1	TRBJ1-3	TRBV6-6	.	CASRRQGALDTIYF
.	TRBJ1-5	TRBV6-6	.	CASRLVARNNQPQHF
.	TRBJ1-5	TRBV19	.	CASSWELYSNQPQHF
TRBD2	TRBJ2-3	TRBV12-5	.	CASGTSGGAHTDTQYF
.	TRBJ2-2	TRBV19	.	CASSIASTGELFF
TRBD1	TRBJ1-1	TRBV6-1	.	CASRPPGGKSEAFF
.	TRBJ1-6	TRBV11-2	.	CASSLDPNSPLHF
TRBD1	TRBJ2-2	TRBV5-1	.	CASSTGRTGATGELFF
TRBD2	TRBJ2-7	TRBV7-2	.	CASSLAGGSYEQYF
TRBD1	TRBJ1-5	TRBV28	.	CASSTGGESNQPQHF
TRBD2	TRBJ2-4	TRBV27	.	CASSLRGLADIAKNIQYF
.	TRBJ1-2	TRBV7-2	once	CASSPWHSTNYGYTF
TRBD2	TRBJ2-7	TRBV28	.	CASSLASGGYYEQYF
TRBD1	TRBJ2-2	TRBV14	.	CASSRWTGDDSTGELFF
.	TRBJ2-3	TRBV2	.	CASSPRGSLRDTQYF
.	TRBJ2-7	TRBV5-1	.	CASSLGGPEDEQYF
TRBD1	TRBJ2-5	TRBV19	.	CASSTDRGETQYF
TRBD2	TRBJ2-1	TRBV10-3	.	CAISDPFPASGSLSYNEQFF
TRBD2	TRBJ2-5	TRBV29-1	.	CSGRLAGAQETQYF
TRBD1	TRBJ1-2	TRBV5-4	.	CASSLTIGQGYRGYTF
TRBD2	TRBJ2-5	TRBV6-5	.	CASSYSTSGEETQYF
.	TRBJ1-2	TRBV7-2	.	CASWGGGGYTF